The 24 T cell receptor beta chains below come from one sample, sequenced in a study of Ad26.COV2.S vaccination and SARS-CoV-2 variants. Data came from immunoSEQ multiplex PCR; TCRdb stores just in-frame clones and leaves some out. The repertoire holds some 290,000 clones, just under 85% seen once, with 2.1% in the top ten. Treatment in this sample: roughly 20 received Ad26.COV2.S at low or high dose, single or two shots; five or six received placebo; per-sample allocation not given. The study sampled participants on day 63 after the first vaccine or placebo injection. Source: peripheral blood, taken in a trial of Ad26.COV2.S vaccine versus placebo. These receptors were collected from a person aged 18-60 years who received the Ad26.COV2.S COVID-19 vaccine or a placebo.

The chain uses TRBV7-9 and TRBJ2-7; a possible D gene is TRBD1 (6 bases). Germline V gene lookup returns CDR1 SEHNR and CDR2 FQNEAQ (reference sequence). This CDR3 spans 16 amino acids. V lost 1 base and J 6 bases, leaving 19 bases between the germline ends. The CDR3 DNA reads TGTGCCAGCAGCTTAGGACCGACAGGTTGGGGCTCCGAGCAGTACTTC. Translating it yields CASSLGPTGWGSEQYF.

J is TRBJ2-7 and V is TRBV6-5, with 7 bases aligning to TRBD1. The CDR3 has 13 residues. V lost 6 bases, J lost 6 bases, and 8 bases stayed unmatched. Germline lookup yields CDR1 MNHEY and CDR2 SVGAGI. In DNA form, the CDR3 reads TGTGCCAGCAGCCAAACCCCAGGGGGCGAGCAGTACTTC. Amino acid sequence: CASSQTPGGEQYF.

In its sample, this clone was seen once. This chain connects TRBV27 to TRBJ1-6; D possibly corresponds to TRBD1 (5 bases). This CDR3 has 16 residues. Germline values: CDR1 MNHEY, CDR2 SMNVEV (reference sequence). Trimming left V 2 bases short and J 8 bases short, with 16 bases between. The CDR3, as DNA: TGTGCCAGCAGTTTAATCGGGGCATACATTTATTCACCCCTCCACTTT. It is translated as CASSLIGAYIYSPLHF.

CDR3: CASSRRQGPNTGELFF. In nucleotides, the CDR3 is TGTGCCAGTAGCAGACGACAGGGGCCGAACACCGGGGAGCTGTTTTTT. The gene calls are TRBV19 and TRBJ2-2, with TRBD1 matching over 8 bases. After removal of 6 bases from V and 0 bases from J, the junction contained 6 bases not matched to a gene. Germline V gene data show CDR1 as LNHDA and CDR2 as SQIVND (reference sequence). This CDR3 has 16 residues.

The chain has TRBV4-1 and TRBJ2-5, with 8 nucleotides matching TRBD2. Trimming at V came to 0 bases and at J to 2 bases, leaving 2 bases not matched to a gene. CDR1 and CDR2 (germline): MGHRA, YSYEKL. CDR3 length equals 15 residues. The chain's CDR3 is CASSQDGGGQETQYF. CDR3 DNA sequence: TGCGCCAGCAGCCAAGACGGGGGGGGACAAGAGACCCAGTACTTC.

The gene calls are TRBV9 and TRBJ1-6; 7 bases are a match to TRBD1. The CDR3 consists of 15 residues. Germline CDR1 and CDR2: SGDLS and YYNGEE. Losses at the gene ends were 0 bases for V and 5 bases for J; bases not matched to a gene: 2. The DNA for the CDR3 is TGTGCCAGCAGCGTAGTTGGGACAGATAATTCACCCCTCCACTTT. As protein: CASSVVGTDNSPLHF.

The gene calls are TRBV3-1 (or the pseudogene TRBV3-2) and TRBJ2-5; D gene uncertain. The CDR3 is made up of 14 amino acids. Trimming took 1 base from V and 5 from J, leaving 11 bases between them. Per germline, CDR1 LGHDT and CDR2 YNNKEL (reference sequence). The CDR3 loop is CASSQVSKGETQYF. The CDR3, as DNA: TGTGCCAGCAGCCAAGTTTCTAAAGGGGAGACCCAGTACTTC.

This rearrangement joins TRBV6-5 to TRBJ2-7; the match to TRBD2 covers 10 bases. The CDR3 loop spans 13 amino acids. V lost 7 bases to trimming and J lost 6 bases; unmatched junction nucleotides: 6. In germline, CDR1 is MNHEY, CDR2 SVGAGI. The CDR3 DNA reads TGTGCCAGCAAGGCTAGCGGGAGTTTCGAGCAGTACTTC. Translated, it gives CASKASGSFEQYF.

This clone was seen once. The chain carries TRBV11-2 and TRBJ2-3; D possibly uses TRBD1 or TRBD2 (5 bases each). Between the trimmed V and J ends, which lost 2 bases and 1 base, there was a span of 10 bases. Germline loops: CDR1 SGHAT, CDR2 FQNNGV. The CDR3 sequence is 15 residues long. The CDR3 loop is CASSLLGEGTDTQYF. As DNA, the CDR3 is TGTGCCAGCAGCTTATTGGGGGAAGGCACAGATACGCAGTATTTT. Full variable domain (outside the CDR3, taken from reference TRBV11-2 and TRBJ2-3): EAGVAQSPRYKIIEKRQSVAFWCNPISGHATLYWYQQILGQGPKLLIQFQNNGVVDDSQLPKDRFSAERLKGVDSTLKIQPAKLEDSAVYLCASSLLGEGTDTQYFGPGTRLTVL.

The V call is TRBV19, the J call TRBJ1-2; a possible D gene is TRBD1 (5 bases). Per the germline V gene, CDR1 is LNHDA and CDR2 is SQIVND (reference sequence). Trimming pared 3 bases from V and 0 bases from J, leaving 8 bases between. The CDR3 length is 14 residues. CDR3 coding DNA: TGTGCCAGTAGTATGGACACGACTAACTATGGCTACACCTTC. This translates into CASSMDTTNYGYTF.

The chain uses TRBV1 and TRBJ2-3. TRBV1 is a documented pseudogene. This CDR3 region has 15 residues. The CDR3 loop reads CTSSQAGTSADTQYF. In DNA form, the CDR3 reads TGCACCAGCAGCCAAGCCGGGACCAGCGCAGATACGCAGTATTTT.

This clone was recorded a few times. This same CDR3 is encoded by further DNA sequences in the sample. This rearrangement joins TRBV28 to TRBJ2-7; D ambiguous. The V gene's germline CDR1 is MDHEN and CDR2 SYDVKM. Trimming removed 3 bases from V and 3 bases from J, with 6 bases in between. There are 12 residues in the CDR3. The CDR3 is CASSFRVYEQYF. CDR3 nucleotide sequence: TGTGCCAGCAGTTTCCGGGTCTACGAGCAGTACTTC.

The chain employs TRBV28 and TRBJ1-2; no reliable D call. V was clipped by 5 bases and J by 8 bases, with 18 bases between them. Germline assignment: CDR1 MDHEN and CDR2 SYDVKM. The CDR3 runs to 14 residues. CDR3 nucleotide sequence: TGTGCCAGCAGTCTGACGTCCAGAATGGGCGGCTACACCTTC. Its translation: CASSLTSRMGGYTF.

This clone has only a few counts. This chain uses TRBV10-2 with TRBJ2-2; TRBD2 matches 9 bases. The CDR3 is 13 residues long. The trim removed 6 bases at V and 6 bases at J, leaving 2 bases unmatched. The V gene's germline CDR1 is WSHSY and CDR2 SAAADI. The CDR3 spells CASRGGGAGELFF. In nucleotides, the CDR3 is TGCGCCAGCAGAGGCGGGGGGGCCGGGGAGCTGTTTTTT.

This rearrangement joins TRBV7-2 to TRBJ2-3; the D gene is possibly TRBD1 (6 bases). This CDR3 contains 15 residues. CDR1 and CDR2 from the germline V gene are SGHTA and FQGNSA. V lost 1 base to trimming and J lost 2 bases, with 10 bases between them. The CDR3, as DNA: TGTGCCAGCAGCTTAGGACAGGTGACCACAGATACGCAGTATTTT. It is translated as CASSLGQVTTDTQYF.

The J gene is TRBJ2-7, the V gene TRBV28; D unclear. V was pared by 6 bases and J by 3 bases, with 12 bases between. The CDR3 has 13 amino acids. Germline V gives CDR1 MDHEN, CDR2 SYDVKM. The CDR3 here is CASSRRPGYEQYF. CDR3 in DNA: TGTGCCAGCAGCCGACGGCCGGGCTACGAGCAGTACTTC.

CDR3 sequence (DNA): TGTGCCAGCATTCCGGGGGGGGCTAATGAAAAACTGTTTTTT. This encodes CASIPGGANEKLFF. The chain recombines TRBV2 with TRBJ1-4; perhaps TRBD1 as D (5 bases). Trimming removed 7 bases from V and 3 bases from J, with 12 bases in between. This CDR3 comprises 14 residues. The germline CDR1 and CDR2 sequences are SNHLY and FYNNEI.

This rearrangement joins TRBV10-3 to TRBJ1-5; unclear D gene. The CDR3 is 15 residues long. Trimming left V 4 bases short and J 3 bases short, with 13 bases between. The germline V gene encodes CDR1 ENHRY and CDR2 SYGVKD. This chain's CDR3 is CAISVEGGPNQPQHF. The DNA of the CDR3 is TGTGCCATCAGTGTGGAGGGAGGGCCCAATCAGCCCCAGCATTTT.

The CDR3: CATSRGGRQYEQYF. In DNA form, the CDR3 reads TGTGCCACCAGCAGAGGAGGCCGACAGTACGAGCAGTACTTC. V gene TRBV15 combines with J gene TRBJ2-7; D might be TRBD1 (5 bases). The CDR3 totals 14 residues. With 1 base removed from V and 4 bases from J, the gap between germline ends came to 11 bases. Germline V gene data show CDR1 as LNHNV and CDR2 as YYDKDF (reference sequence).

This chain uses TRBV4-1 with TRBJ1-6; tentatively, D is TRBD1 (6 bases). V was trimmed by 3 bases and J by 3 bases, leaving 12 bases between them. The CDR3 has 16 residues. The V gene's germline CDR1 is MGHRA and CDR2 YSYEKL. The CDR3 DNA is TGCGCCAGCAGCCAGGCGGACAGACACTATAATTCACCCCTCCACTTT. This translates into CASSQADRHYNSPLHF.

This rearrangement joins TRBV2 to TRBJ1-2; D not resolved. Deletions cut 7 bases from V and 7 bases from J, with 19 bases between. CDR3 length: 14 amino acids. Germline V CDR1 and CDR2: SNHLY, FYNNEI. The DNA for the CDR3 is TGTGCCAGCACCGAGCGGGAAAAAAGGAGTGGCTACACCTTC. Its protein product is CASTEREKRSGYTF.

The CDR3 bases are TGTGCCAGCAGCCCCCCCCGCGGGGGGCCCTCCTACGAGCAGTACTTC. Its translation is CASSPPRGGPSYEQYF. The chain recombines TRBV11-2 with TRBJ2-7; 8 nucleotides match TRBD2. Germline-derived CDR1 and CDR2 are SGHAT and FQNNGV. The CDR3 sequence is 16 residues long. Trimming took 5 bases from V and 0 from J; bases not matched to a gene: 9.

The chain uses TRBV29-1 and TRBJ2-1, with 7 nucleotides matching TRBD2. CDR3 length: 14 amino acids. V trimming: 8 bases; J trimming: 7 bases; junction bases outside the gene matches: 14. CDR1 is SQVTM and CDR2 is ANQGSEA in the germline V gene. CDR3 coding DNA: TGCAGCTGTTCAGGACTAGAAGTTGTTAATGAGCAGTTCTTC. Translated, it gives CSCSGLEVVNEQFF.

J is TRBJ2-7 and V is TRBV29-1; D tentatively fits TRBD1 or TRBD2 (6 bases each). V was shortened by 2 bases and J by 3 bases, with 8 bases between the two germline ends. CDR1 SQVTM and CDR2 ANQGSEA come from the germline V gene. The CDR3 extends over 12 amino acids. The CDR3 bases are TGCAGCGTTGAAAGGGGGGACTACGAGCAGTACTTC. Translating gives CSVERGDYEQYF.